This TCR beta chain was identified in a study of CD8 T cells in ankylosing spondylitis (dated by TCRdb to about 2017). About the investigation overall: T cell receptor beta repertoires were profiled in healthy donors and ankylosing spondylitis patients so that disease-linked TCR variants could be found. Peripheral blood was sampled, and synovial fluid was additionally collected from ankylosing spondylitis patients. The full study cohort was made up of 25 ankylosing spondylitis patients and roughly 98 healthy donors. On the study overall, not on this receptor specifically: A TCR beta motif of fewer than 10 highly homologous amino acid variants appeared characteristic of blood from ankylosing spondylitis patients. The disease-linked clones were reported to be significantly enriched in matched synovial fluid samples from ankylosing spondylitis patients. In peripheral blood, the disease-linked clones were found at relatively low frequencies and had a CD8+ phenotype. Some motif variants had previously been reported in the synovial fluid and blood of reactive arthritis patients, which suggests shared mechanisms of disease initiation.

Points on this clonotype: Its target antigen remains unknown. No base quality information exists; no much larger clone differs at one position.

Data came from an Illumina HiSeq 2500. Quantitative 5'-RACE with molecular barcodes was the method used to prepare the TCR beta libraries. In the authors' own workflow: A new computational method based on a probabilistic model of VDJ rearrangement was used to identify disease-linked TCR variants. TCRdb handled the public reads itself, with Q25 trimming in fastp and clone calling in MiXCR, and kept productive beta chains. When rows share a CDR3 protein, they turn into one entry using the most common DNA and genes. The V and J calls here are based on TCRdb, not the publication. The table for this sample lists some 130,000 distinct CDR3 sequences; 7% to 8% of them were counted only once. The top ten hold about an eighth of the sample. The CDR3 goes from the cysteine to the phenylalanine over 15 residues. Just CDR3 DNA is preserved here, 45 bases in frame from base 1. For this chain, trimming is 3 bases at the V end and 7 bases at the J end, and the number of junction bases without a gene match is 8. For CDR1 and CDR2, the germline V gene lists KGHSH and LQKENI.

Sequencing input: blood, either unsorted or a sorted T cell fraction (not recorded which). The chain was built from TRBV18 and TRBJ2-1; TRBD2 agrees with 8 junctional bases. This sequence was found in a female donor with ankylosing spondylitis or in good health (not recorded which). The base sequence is TGTGCCAGCTCACCCGGGGGGGCCAAGGAAAATGAGCAGTTCTTC. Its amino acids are CASSPGGAKENEQFF.